The 30 T cell receptor beta chains below all came from one sample that was sequenced in a study of Ad26.COV2.S vaccination and SARS-CoV-2 variants. As for treatment: about 20 received Ad26.COV2.S at low or high dose, single or two shots; several received placebo; per-sample allocation not given. Sampling took place 63 days after the first vaccine or placebo injection. This table comes from immunoSEQ multiplex PCR, and its TCRdb copy is limited to in-frame clones, with some not included. The table records around 340,000 clones, 85% to 90% of them present only once. The specimen was peripheral blood, collected in a trial of Ad26.COV2.S vaccine versus placebo. The source of these receptors is a person aged 18 to 65 who received the Ad26.COV2.S COVID-19 vaccine or a placebo.

Worth noting for this clone: Other DNA sequences from this sample encode an identical CDR3 as well. The rearrangement links TRBV5-1 to TRBJ1-1, with a possible D match to TRBD1 (5 bases). The V gene lost 4 bases and the J gene lost 1 base, with 8 bases spanning the gap. The CDR3 is 13 amino acids. From germline, CDR1 is SGHRS and CDR2 YFSETQ. The CDR3 protein is CASSPGQNTEAFF. Here the CDR3 DNA reads TGCGCCAGCAGCCCAGGACAGAACACTGAAGCTTTCTTT.

The CDR3 DNA sequence: TGTGCCAGTGGGTCCCGGGACAGCTCTGGAAACACCATATATTTT. Protein: CASGSRDSSGNTIYF. V and J are TRBV2 and TRBJ1-3; 7 bases map to TRBD1. The CDR3 runs 15 residues. Looked up from germline, CDR1 is SNHLY and CDR2 is FYNNEI. V dropped 9 bases and J dropped 0; count of bases not matched to a gene: 8.

This clone was picked up one time. The chain carries TRBV28 and TRBJ1-1; TRBD1 aligns across 7 bases. Looked up from germline, CDR1 is MDHEN and CDR2 is SYDVKM. Germline trimming cut 3 bases from V and 0 bases from J; bases unmatched to any gene: 10. CDR3 length: 17 residues. The DNA for the CDR3 is TGTGCCAGCAGTTTCGGCAGGGGGATTTTCCTGAACACTGAAGCTTTCTTT. It is translated as CASSFGRGIFLNTEAFF.

The rearrangement links TRBV5-6 to TRBJ2-3, with D maybe TRBD1 (5 bases). CDR3 length: 15 amino acids. From germline, CDR1 is SGHDT and CDR2 YYEEEE. V lost 3 bases and J lost 3, with 14 bases in between. CDR3 loop: CASSSVGVGTDTQYF. In DNA form, the CDR3 reads TGTGCCAGCAGCTCGGTAGGGGTAGGGACAGATACGCAGTATTTT.

Notes on this clone: With a much larger clone just one base away, this may be a read error. V is TRBV2 and J is TRBJ2-2; D call uncertain. The germline V gene encodes CDR1 SNHLY and CDR2 FYNNEI. Trimming took off 5 bases at V and 4 bases at J, with 2 bases between the two ends. The CDR3 contains 11 residues. In DNA form, the CDR3 reads TGTGCCAGCAGTTCCACCGGGGAGCTGTTTTTT. Its translation is CASSSTGELFF. The whole variable domain, remainder taken from reference TRBV2 and TRBJ2-2, is EPEVTQTPSHQVTQMGQEVILRCVPISNHLYFYWYRQILGQKVEFLVSFYNNEISEKSEIFDDQFSVERPDGSNFTLKIRSTKLEDSAMYFCASSSTGELFFGEGSRLTVL.

The genes are TRBV4-1 and TRBJ1-2; perhaps TRBD1 as D (5 bases). In germline, CDR1 is MGHRA, CDR2 YSYEKL. The V gene lost 1 base and the J gene lost 4 bases, with 16 bases spanning the gap. The length of the CDR3 is 16 residues. This CDR3 is CASSQADGTRGYGYTF. The CDR3 DNA is TGCGCCAGCAGCCAAGCGGACGGAACGAGGGGCTATGGCTACACCTTC.

V gene TRBV4-2 combines with J gene TRBJ1-5; 8 bases map to TRBD1. The CDR3 contains 17 residues. Unmatched junction bases numbered 11, after V lost 4 bases and J lost 3 bases. The germline V gene encodes CDR1 LGHNA and CDR2 YNFKEQ. CDR3 in amino acids: CASSPADRGPNNQPQHF. The DNA for the CDR3 is TGTGCCAGCAGCCCAGCTGACAGGGGACCAAACAATCAGCCCCAGCATTTT.

CDR3 bases: TGTGCCAGCAGCCAAGATTCGGTCGGAAAGGACGAATCAGGGGGCCGCTATGGCTACACCTTC. This encodes CASSQDSVGKDESGGRYGYTF. The chain couples TRBV3-1 (or the pseudogene TRBV3-2) to TRBJ1-2; 8 bases align to TRBD1. This CDR3 is built from 21 residues. Germline assignment: CDR1 LGHDT and CDR2 YNNKEL (reference sequence). With V trimmed by 0 bases and J by 4 bases, 22 bases remained unmatched.

The J gene is TRBJ1-1, the V gene TRBV7-9, with 9 bases identical to TRBD1. The junction had 6 bases not matched to a gene; V was cut back by 2 bases and J by 5 bases. CDR1 and CDR2 (germline): SEHNR, FQNEAQ (reference sequence). This CDR3 has 15 residues. The CDR3 sequence: CASSLTGGVGTEAFF. CDR3 sequence (DNA): TGTGCCAGCAGCTTAACAGGGGGCGTTGGGACTGAAGCTTTCTTT.

This clone was picked up one time. V and J are TRBV9 and TRBJ2-1; no clear D gene. Germline values: CDR1 SGDLS, CDR2 YYNGEE. Trimming left V 0 bases short and J 0 bases short, with 7 bases between. The CDR3 is 15 residues long. DNA of the CDR3: TGTGCCAGCAGCGTAGATCCGAACTCCTACAATGAGCAGTTCTTC. This encodes CASSVDPNSYNEQFF.

This sequence joins TRBV4-3 and TRBJ1-4; D not certain. V was clipped by 4 bases and J by 4 bases, with 10 bases between them. Germline values: CDR1 LGHNA, CDR2 YSLEER. The CDR3 sequence is 14 residues long. CDR3 nucleotide sequence: TGCGCCAGCAGCCTGGGTCTAGATAATGAAAAACTGTTTTTT. It codes for CASSLGLDNEKLFF.

Only one count was recorded for this clone. This sequence joins TRBV20-1 and TRBJ2-1; D possibly corresponds to TRBD1 (5 bases). CDR1 and CDR2 from the germline V gene are DFQATT and SNEGSKA (reference sequence). Trimming removed 3 bases at V and 5 bases at J, with 14 bases between. This CDR3 contains 14 residues. The CDR3 DNA reads as TGCAGTGCTAGTATGTGGGGCGGCCACAATGAGCAGTTCTTC. This sequence encodes CSASMWGGHNEQFF.

The V gene is TRBV5-6, the J gene TRBJ2-3; no clear D. The germline V gene has CDR1 SGHDT and CDR2 YYEEEE. The CDR3 totals 14 residues. V was cut by 2 bases and J by 2 bases, with 9 bases left in between. CDR3 in amino acids: CASSLSQNTDTQYF. CDR3 coding DNA: TGTGCCAGCAGCTTAAGTCAGAACACAGATACGCAGTATTTT.

The sample holds a few counts of this clone. V usage is TRBV5-1 and J usage is TRBJ2-2; unclear D gene. The ends were cut back, 0 bases at V and 3 bases at J, with 6 bases in the middle. Germline V gives CDR1 SGHRS, CDR2 YFSETQ. This CDR3 is 14 amino acids long. The CDR3 nucleotides read TGCGCCAGCAGCTTGGACTCCTACACCGGGGAGCTGTTTTTT. This encodes CASSLDSYTGELFF.

J is TRBJ1-3 and V is TRBV11-1; no firm D call. The CDR3 runs to 15 residues. The germline V gene has CDR1 SGHAT and CDR2 FQDESV (reference sequence). Between the trimmed V and J ends, which lost 1 base and 0 bases, there was a span of 7 bases. The CDR3: CASSLGTFSGNTIYF. Here the CDR3 DNA reads TGTGCCAGCAGCTTAGGGACCTTCTCTGGAAACACCATATATTTT. Full variable domain (missing parts from reference TRBV11-1 and TRBJ1-3): EAEVAQSPRYKITEKSQAVAFWCDPISGHATLYWYRQILGQGPELLVQFQDESVVDDSQLPKDRFSAERLKGVDSTLKIQPAELGDSAMYLCASSLGTFSGNTIYFGEGSWLTVV.

This clone was found once. The chain is built from TRBV12-3 or TRBV12-4 and TRBJ2-7, with 11 bases that match TRBD2. J lost 6 bases, V lost 5 bases, and 3 bases had no gene match. The CDR3 spans 13 residues. The CDR3 DNA sequence: TGTGCCAGCAGTATAGGGACTAGCGGCGAGCAGTACTTC. It codes for CASSIGTSGEQYF.

This chain links TRBV3-1 (or the pseudogene TRBV3-2) with TRBJ2-1, with D possibly TRBD2 on 6 matching bases. The length of the CDR3 is 15 residues. The V end was cut by 4 bases, the J end by 4 bases, with 14 bases between. From germline, CDR1 is LGHDT and CDR2 YNNKEL (reference sequence). The CDR3, as DNA: TGTGCCAGCAGCCCCATTTCTCGGGGGTACAATGAGCAGTTCTTC. It is translated as CASSPISRGYNEQFF.

Details on this clone: This is likely an artifact of a read error, given a far larger clone one base away. The chain combines TRBV28 with TRBJ1-1, with a tentative D call TRBD1 (5 bases). V gave up 2 bases and J gave up 1 base, with 8 bases separating them. The CDR3 runs 14 residues. Germline CDR1 and CDR2: MDHEN and SYDVKM. This CDR3 is CASSLHGANTEAFF. The CDR3 DNA follows: TGTGCCAGCAGTTTACACGGGGCGAACACTGAAGCTTTCTTT.

This chain uses TRBV12-3 or TRBV12-4 with TRBJ1-1; D is ambiguous. Trimming took off 1 base at V and 6 bases at J, with 9 bases between the two ends. CDR3 length equals 13 residues. The CDR3 protein is CASSLGVYAEAFF. Written as DNA, the CDR3 is TGTGCCAGCAGTTTAGGGGTGTACGCTGAAGCTTTCTTT.

The sample holds one count of this clone. Written as DNA, the CDR3 is TGTGCCAGCAGCCTAGAAAGCGGGGGGGTCTACAATGAGCAGTTCTTC. Protein sequence: CASSLESGGVYNEQFF. The V call is TRBV9, the J call TRBJ2-1; TRBD2 matches 10 bases. The CDR3 runs to 16 residues. CDR1 and CDR2 (germline): SGDLS, YYNGEE. V shed 4 bases, J shed 3 bases, and the junction held 7 bases outside the gene matches.

This clone was seen a few times. The genes are TRBV5-6 and TRBJ2-1, with a possible D match to TRBD1 (5 bases). V was trimmed by 7 bases and J by 2 bases, leaving 10 bases between them. Germline V gives CDR1 SGHDT, CDR2 YYEEEE. The CDR3 runs to 13 residues. The CDR3 coding sequence is TGTGCCAGCCTTACAGGACCCTACAATGAGCAGTTCTTC. Its translation: CASLTGPYNEQFF.

The rearrangement links TRBV28 to TRBJ2-5; TRBD1 agrees at 8 bases. Unmatched junction bases numbered 8, after V lost 3 bases and J lost 5 bases. Germline V lookup: CDR1 MDHEN, CDR2 SYDVKM. The CDR3 totals 15 residues. CDR3 region: CASSLAAGGGETQYF. The CDR3 coding sequence is TGTGCCAGCAGTTTGGCGGCAGGGGGCGGGGAGACCCAGTACTTC.

The rearrangement joins TRBV2 to TRBJ2-7, with D maybe TRBD2 (5 bases). The germline V gene encodes CDR1 SNHLY and CDR2 FYNNEI. The CDR3 spans 16 residues. V dropped 2 bases and J dropped 0 bases, with 14 bases sitting between them. The CDR3 protein is CASSEISRTDSYEQYF. CDR3 DNA: TGTGCCAGCAGTGAAATCTCGCGGACTGACTCCTACGAGCAGTACTTC.

The J gene is TRBJ1-5, the V gene TRBV2, with D unresolved. Germline V gene sequence: CDR1 SNHLY, CDR2 FYNNEI. With 1 base removed from V and 16 bases from J, the gap between germline ends came to 11 bases. The CDR3 has 11 residues. This chain's CDR3 is CASSEGAAHHF. The CDR3 nucleotides are TGTGCCAGCAGTGAAGGGGCGGCTCATCATTTT.

The chain links TRBV5-1 to TRBJ1-1; D is ambiguous. Trimming removed 0 bases from V and 1 base from J, with 16 bases in between. Germline lookup yields CDR1 SGHRS and CDR2 YFSETQ. CDR3 length equals 17 residues. In DNA form, the CDR3 reads TGCGCCAGCAGCTTGGAGGGATGGAGGGCAGGGAACACTGAAGCTTTCTTT. It specifies CASSLEGWRAGNTEAFF.

V gene TRBV7-9 combines with J gene TRBJ2-7, with TRBD1 matching over 8 bases. This CDR3 contains 14 residues. Germline loops: CDR1 SEHNR, CDR2 FQNEAQ (reference sequence). V lost 5 bases and J lost 0; bases outside the gene matches: 3. In nucleotides, the CDR3 is TGTGCCAGCAGCCGACAGGGGAACTCCTACGAGCAGTACTTC. It translates to CASSRQGNSYEQYF.

The CDR3 bases are TGTGCCAGCAGCTTCGAAATGCAGGGGACTGAAGCTTTCTTT. It encodes CASSFEMQGTEAFF. The rearrangement uses TRBV7-2 and TRBJ1-1, with D tentatively TRBD1 (6 bases). From germline, CDR1 is SGHTA and CDR2 FQGNSA. V gave up 3 bases and J gave up 5 bases, with 13 bases separating them. This CDR3 is built from 14 residues.

The chain has TRBV12-2 and TRBJ1-2. TRBV12-2 represents a pseudogene. The CDR3 has 14 residues. CDR3 loop: CASRSRRGAYGYTF. CDR3 DNA sequence: TGTGCAAGTCGCTCCAGACGGGGGGCTTATGGCTACACCTTC.

The genes are TRBV6-5 and TRBJ1-5; TRBD1 might be the D (6 bases). There are 15 residues in the CDR3. In germline, CDR1 is MNHEY, CDR2 SVGAGI. The germline V and J ends were trimmed by 6 bases and 5 bases, with 17 bases remaining between them. In DNA form, the CDR3 reads TGTGCCAGCAGCGGAGACAGGAGAACTTATCAGCCCCAGCATTTT. This codes for CASSGDRRTYQPQHF.

The V gene is TRBV7-9, the J gene TRBJ1-4; the D is unclear. This CDR3 is built from 15 residues. V lost 5 bases to trimming and J lost 2 bases, with 12 bases between them. Germline loops: CDR1 SEHNR, CDR2 FQNEAQ (reference sequence). CDR3 nucleotide sequence: TGTGCCAGCAGCATCCACGGCGGGACTAATGAAAAACTGTTTTTT. Residues: CASSIHGGTNEKLFF.